The 26 T cell receptor beta chains in this list originate from one sample, sequenced in a study of cytomegalovirus exposure and HLA in healthy donors (TCRdb year 2017). Libraries came from the immunoSEQ multiplex PCR assay. For the multiplex PCR, a mixture combining 60 forward primers for TCR Vbeta segments and 13 reverse primers for TCR Jbeta segments was used. Entries here come from immuneACCESS through TCRdb and include only in-frame sequences with V and J called. Some clones fail to appear in such tables; in the studies checked, an unresolved V gene covers under half of the shortfall, and the cause of the remainder is unknown. The sample yields about 40,000 clones; roughly 88% were counted once. 11% of the sample is held by the ten biggest clonotypes. Sequencing used PBMCs. The source is a woman aged 40 to 50 in good health and CMV-seropositive.

This clone is a singleton in its sample. The chain recombines TRBV18 with TRBJ1-2; the match to TRBD1 covers 11 bases. The CDR3 runs 18 residues. V shed 1 base and J 6 bases; nucleotides not matched to a gene: 13. Germline CDR1 and CDR2: KGHSH and LQKENI. This CDR3 is CASSPLDGQGAFSDGYTF. The CDR3 DNA follows: TGTGCCAGCTCACCACTCGATGGACAGGGGGCTTTTAGTGATGGCTACACCTTC. Looking up the rest from reference TRBV18 and TRBJ1-2 gives the full variable domain: NAGVMQNPRHLVRRRGQEARLRCSPMKGHSHVYWYRQLPEEGLKFMVYLQKENIIDESGMPKERFSAEFPKEGPSILRIQQVVRGDSAAYFCASSPLDGQGAFSDGYTFGSGTRLTVV.

The chain joins TRBV7-2 to TRBJ2-7; D possibly corresponds to TRBD1 (5 bases). The V end lost 6 bases, the J end lost 6 bases, and 12 bases lay between the germline ends. The CDR3 consists of 12 residues. Per the germline V gene, CDR1 is SGHTA and CDR2 is FQGNSA. CDR3 residues: CASSDLGLEQYF. In DNA, the CDR3 is TGTGCCAGCAGTGATCTGGGGCTCGAGCAGTACTTC.

This clone was detected a few times. The chain is built from TRBV5-6 and TRBJ1-2, with 7 bases that match TRBD1. Trimming took 4 bases from V and 4 from J; bases not matched to a gene: 13. The CDR3 has 16 amino acids. From germline, CDR1 is SGHDT and CDR2 YYEEEE. The DNA for the CDR3 is TGTGCCAGCAGCGGAGGGGGCGCGTCTGTGGGCTATGGCTACACCTTC. Its translation: CASSGGGASVGYGYTF.

This clone was detected only a few times. The chain combines TRBV10-2 with TRBJ2-3; 9 bases align to TRBD2. The CDR3 is made up of 15 amino acids. Germline CDR1 is WSHSY and CDR2 is SAAADI. V was pared by 7 bases and J by 2 bases, with 7 bases of the junction left unmatched. Here the CDR3 reads CASTVVAGDTDTQYF. CDR3 in DNA: TGCGCCAGCACTGTGGTAGCGGGGGACACAGATACGCAGTATTTT.

The V and J genes are TRBV20-1 and TRBJ2-1, with D possibly matching TRBD2 (6 bases). Germline CDR1 is DFQATT and CDR2 is SNEGSKA (reference sequence). The CDR3 runs to 10 residues. As DNA, the CDR3 is TGCAGCGGGGTAGCGGATGAGCAGTTCTTC. Protein sequence: CSGVADEQFF.

The rearrangement links TRBV28 to TRBJ2-3; the match to TRBD1 covers 11 bases. Germline loops: CDR1 MDHEN, CDR2 SYDVKM. The CDR3 runs to 13 residues. V shed 10 bases, J shed 4 bases, and the junction held 4 bases outside the gene matches. The CDR3 DNA is TGTGCCACCGCGGGACAGGGGGCAGATACGCAGTATTTT. It yields the protein CATAGQGADTQYF.

This rearrangement joins TRBV6-6 to TRBJ1-1; D call uncertain. This CDR3 region has 13 residues. Trimming pared 6 bases from V and 1 base from J, leaving 9 bases between. Germline V gene sequence: CDR1 MNHNY, CDR2 SVGAGI (reference sequence). The CDR3 loop is CASSITENTEAFF. As DNA, the CDR3 is TGTGCCAGCAGCATTACAGAGAACACTGAAGCTTTCTTT.

This rearrangement joins TRBV21-1 to TRBJ2-5; the table gives TRBD1 as D, unverified against the DNA. The end of the DNA fits TRBJ2-7 better, so the J call may be wrong. TRBV21-1 is an annotated pseudogene. This CDR3 has 17 amino acids. CDR3 sequence (DNA): TGTGCCAGCAGCAAACGGCGATCGACAGGGAGTTCCTACGAGCAGTACTTC. This gives the protein CASSKRRSTGSSYEQYF.

The chain employs TRBV5-4 and TRBJ2-2, with D perhaps TRBD2 (5 bases). V lost 5 bases to trimming and J lost 4 bases, with 9 bases between them. Germline V lookup: CDR1 SGHNT, CDR2 YYREEE (reference sequence). CDR3 length: 13 amino acids. CDR3 nucleotides: TGTGCCAGCAGGGGCGAGGGCACCGGGGAGCTGTTTTTT. Translated, it gives CASRGEGTGELFF.

The CDR3 loop reads CATGTGSYEQYF. CDR3 nucleotide sequence: TGTGCCACTGGGACAGGTTCCTACGAGCAGTACTTC. The gene calls are TRBV10-3 and TRBJ2-7; 8 nucleotides match TRBD1. The CDR3 sequence is 12 residues long. The V gene's germline CDR1 is ENHRY and CDR2 SYGVKD. Unmatched junction bases numbered 3, after V lost 10 bases and J lost 1 base.

The rearrangement links TRBV2 to TRBJ1-2; 9 bases agree with TRBD1. CDR1 is SNHLY and CDR2 is FYNNEI in the germline V gene. The CDR3 loop spans 17 amino acids. The junction had 13 bases not matched to a gene; V was cut back by 2 bases and J by 6 bases. CDR3 region: CASSERRLQGARDGYTF. The CDR3 DNA is TGTGCCAGCAGTGAACGGCGATTACAGGGGGCTAGAGATGGCTACACCTTC.

The chain employs TRBV7-8 and TRBJ2-3; TRBD2 matches 14 bases. J lost 8 bases, V lost 0 bases, and 4 bases had no gene match. The CDR3 runs 16 residues. Germline V lookup: CDR1 SGHVS, CDR2 FQNEAQ. The CDR3 here is CASSLATSGGAGTQYF. CDR3 DNA sequence: TGTGCCAGCAGCTTAGCGACTAGCGGGGGGGCCGGTACGCAGTATTTT.

In this sample, this clone turned up a few times. Relative to the germline gene, one junction end is altered; a read error may explain this. The chain carries TRBV5-5 and TRBJ1-1; TRBD1 aligns across 7 bases. Germline V gene sequence: CDR1 SGHKS, CDR2 YYEKEE (reference sequence). This CDR3 contains 13 residues. CDR3 protein: CASSLGQGVETFF. CDR3 DNA sequence: TGTGCCAGCAGCTTGGGACAGGGTGTTGAAACTTTCTTT.

In its sample, this clone is medium-sized (0.01 to 0.1%). J is TRBJ1-1 and V is TRBV25-1, with D tentatively TRBD1 (5 bases). The length of the CDR3 is 13 residues. Germline assignment: CDR1 MGHDK and CDR2 SYGVNS. Trimming left V 6 bases short and J 2 bases short, with 10 bases between. The CDR3 nucleotides are TGTGCCAGCAGATCGACAGCTAACACTGAAGCTTTCTTT. Protein sequence: CASRSTANTEAFF.

The V and J genes are TRBV7-2 and TRBJ1-2; tentatively, D is TRBD1 (6 bases). Germline V gene sequence: CDR1 SGHTA, CDR2 FQGNSA. This CDR3 region has 13 residues. Trimming pared 8 bases from V and 4 bases from J, leaving 14 bases between. DNA of the CDR3: TGTGCCAGCGGCCCGACAGGAGGCTATGGCTACACCTTC. Residues: CASGPTGGYGYTF.

This rearrangement joins TRBV18 to TRBJ1-2; D ambiguous. In germline, CDR1 is KGHSH, CDR2 LQKENI. Trimming took off 0 bases at V and 9 bases at J, with 17 bases between the two ends. The length of the CDR3 is 15 residues. CDR3 DNA: TGTGCCAGCTCACCACCTGAGACATCCTTCACGAGCTACACCTTC. It codes for CASSPPETSFTSYTF.

The chain uses TRBV4-3 and TRBJ1-2; 10 nucleotides line up with TRBD1. This CDR3 spans 17 amino acids. V gave up 0 bases and J gave up 4 bases; unmatched junction bases: 8. Germline V CDR1 and CDR2: LGHNA, YSLEER. CDR3 protein: CASSQEAAGTGVYGYTF. The CDR3 nucleotides read TGCGCCAGCAGCCAAGAGGCAGCGGGGACAGGGGTCTATGGCTACACCTTC.

CDR3 in DNA: TGTGCCAGCAGTTTCCTACCTAGCGGGGGTTACACCGGGGAGCTGTTTTTT. It codes for CASSFLPSGGYTGELFF. V and J are TRBV27 and TRBJ2-2, with 10 positions matching TRBD2. Germline V CDR1 and CDR2: MNHEY, SMNVEV (reference sequence). The CDR3 loop spans 17 amino acids. Trimming took 3 bases from V and 3 from J; bases not matched to a gene: 7.

The rearrangement joins TRBV7-9 to TRBJ2-3; 7 bases agree with TRBD2. The V gene's germline CDR1 is SEHNR and CDR2 FQNEAQ (reference sequence). The CDR3 contains 12 residues. V shed 5 bases and J 9 bases; nucleotides not matched to a gene: 5. The CDR3 DNA reads TGTGCCAGCAGCCTCGGGGAGGGAACGCAGTATTTT. This translates into CASSLGEGTQYF.

The chain carries TRBV7-9 and TRBJ2-7; 13 nucleotides line up with TRBD2. This CDR3 contains 15 residues. The trim removed 5 bases at V and 2 bases at J, leaving 3 bases unmatched. In germline, CDR1 is SEHNR, CDR2 FQNEAQ (reference sequence). In DNA form, the CDR3 reads TGTGCCAGCAGCGACGGACTAGCGGGGGCCTACGAGCAGTACTTC. Encoded protein: CASSDGLAGAYEQYF.

The chain is built from TRBV2 and TRBJ1-1, with TRBD1 matching over 8 bases. Germline V gene lookup returns CDR1 SNHLY and CDR2 FYNNEI. The CDR3 totals 12 residues. Losses at the gene ends were 9 bases for V and 5 bases for J; bases not matched to a gene: 5. CDR3 nucleotide sequence: TGTGCCAGAGGACAGGGCGGGACTGAAGCTTTCTTT. Encoded protein: CARGQGGTEAFF.

The J gene is TRBJ1-5, the V gene TRBV7-2; D unclear. Germline values: CDR1 SGHTA, CDR2 FQGNSA. The germline V and J ends were trimmed by 1 base and 2 bases, with 9 bases remaining between them. This CDR3 region has 15 residues. The CDR3 region is CASSLVVQGNQPQHF. The CDR3 DNA is TGTGCCAGCAGCTTAGTTGTCCAGGGCAATCAGCCCCAGCATTTT. Together with reference TRBV7-2 and TRBJ1-5, the CDR3 gives the full variable domain: GAGVSQSPSNKVTEKGKDVELRCDPISGHTALYWYRQSLGQGLEFLIYFQGNSAPDKSGLPSDRFSAERTGGSVSTLTIQRTQQEDSAVYLCASSLVVQGNQPQHFGDGTRLSIL.

The rearrangement uses TRBV11-2 and TRBJ2-7; D is uncertain. Germline loops: CDR1 SGHAT, CDR2 FQNNGV. With 2 bases removed from V and 1 base from J, the gap between germline ends came to 6 bases. The CDR3 runs to 13 residues. The CDR3 nucleotides read TGTGCCAGCAGCTTACAACAGTCCTACGAGCAGTACTTC. Translating gives CASSLQQSYEQYF.

This chain links TRBV7-8 with TRBJ1-4; the D is unclear. Trimming took 1 base from V and 7 from J, leaving 13 bases between them. The CDR3 consists of 15 residues. Germline loops: CDR1 SGHVS, CDR2 FQNEAQ. Here the CDR3 reads CASSLDKLGSEKLFF. DNA for the CDR3: TGTGCCAGCAGCTTAGACAAGTTGGGGAGTGAAAAACTGTTTTTT. Complete variable domain (other parts from reference TRBV7-8 and TRBJ1-4): GAGVSQSPRYKVAKRGQDVALRCDPISGHVSLFWYQQALGQGPEFLTYFQNEAQLDKSGLPSDRFFAERPEGSVSTLKIQRTQQEDSAVYLCASSLDKLGSEKLFFGSGTQLSVL.

The rearrangement links TRBV5-4 to TRBJ2-7; 10 bases map to TRBD2. With 4 bases clipped from V and 4 bases from J, the junction kept 14 bases outside the gene matches. Per the germline V gene, CDR1 is SGHNT and CDR2 is YYREEE (reference sequence). The CDR3 consists of 17 residues. CDR3 DNA sequence: TGTGCCAGCAGCCGACTAGCGGGCGGGGGCTTGACATACGAGCAGTACTTC. As protein: CASSRLAGGGLTYEQYF.

The rearrangement uses TRBV2 and TRBJ1-1; 8 bases align to TRBD1. This CDR3 contains 14 residues. From germline, CDR1 is SNHLY and CDR2 FYNNEI. The trim removed 6 bases at V and 0 bases at J, leaving 3 bases unmatched. CDR3 protein: CASRGDRLNTEAFF. In DNA form, the CDR3 reads TGTGCCAGCAGGGGGGACAGGTTGAACACTGAAGCTTTCTTT.